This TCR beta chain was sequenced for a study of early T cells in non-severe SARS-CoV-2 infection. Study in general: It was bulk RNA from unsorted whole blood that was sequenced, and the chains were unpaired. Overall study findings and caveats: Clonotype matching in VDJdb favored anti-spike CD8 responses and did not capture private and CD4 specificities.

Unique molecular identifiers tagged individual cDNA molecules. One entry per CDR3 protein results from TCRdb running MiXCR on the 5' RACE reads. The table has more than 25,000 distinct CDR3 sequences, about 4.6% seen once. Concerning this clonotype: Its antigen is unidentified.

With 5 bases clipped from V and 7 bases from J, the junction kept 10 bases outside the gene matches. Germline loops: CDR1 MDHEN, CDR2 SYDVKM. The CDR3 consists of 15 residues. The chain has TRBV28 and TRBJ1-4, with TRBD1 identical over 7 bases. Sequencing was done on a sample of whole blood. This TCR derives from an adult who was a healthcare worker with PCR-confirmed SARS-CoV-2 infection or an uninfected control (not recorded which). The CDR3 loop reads CASSPRGVRSEKLFF. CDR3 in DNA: TGTGCCAGCAGTCCCAGGGGGGTTAGGAGTGAAAAACTGTTTTTT. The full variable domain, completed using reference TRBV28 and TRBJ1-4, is DVKVTQSSRYLVKRTGEKVFLECVQDMDHENMFWYRQDPGLGLRLIYFSYDVKMKEKGDIPEGYSVSREKKERFSLILESASTNQTSMYLCASSPRGVRSEKLFFGSGTQLSVL.